This T cell receptor beta chain is drawn from a study of shared clonotypes between healthy human individuals. Whole-study context: Donor composition was two women and three men, aged 18 to 49. CD4 naive and memory got three plates each, CD8 naive two, CD8 memory one.

In the original analysis: As immunoSEQ supplied junction-only sequences (without quality scores), filtering differed. Sequencing was performed with immunoSEQ multiplex PCR; in TCRdb, only in-frame clones are kept and a portion is missing. V and J calls and clone size are as listed in that table; D and trimming were resolved from the DNA. The sample records roughly 2 million clones, roughly 94% being singletons. Into CD45RA+ naive and CD45RA-negative memory subsets, the CD4+ cells were split. This sequence originates from a man between 18 and 35 years old in good health. Sequenced sample: naive CD4+ T cells sorted from blood. As for subset: CD45RA+ positively selected.

CDR3: CASSGGGSSYNEQFF. The CDR3 DNA reads TGTGCCAGCAGTGGAGGCGGGAGCTCCTACAATGAGCAGTTCTTC. The V gene is TRBV6-4, the J gene TRBJ2-1, with 7 bases fitting TRBD2. Germline loops: CDR1 MRHNA, CDR2 SNTAGT. J gave up 0 bases and V 4 bases, and 3 bases lay outside the gene matches. The CDR3 totals 15 residues.